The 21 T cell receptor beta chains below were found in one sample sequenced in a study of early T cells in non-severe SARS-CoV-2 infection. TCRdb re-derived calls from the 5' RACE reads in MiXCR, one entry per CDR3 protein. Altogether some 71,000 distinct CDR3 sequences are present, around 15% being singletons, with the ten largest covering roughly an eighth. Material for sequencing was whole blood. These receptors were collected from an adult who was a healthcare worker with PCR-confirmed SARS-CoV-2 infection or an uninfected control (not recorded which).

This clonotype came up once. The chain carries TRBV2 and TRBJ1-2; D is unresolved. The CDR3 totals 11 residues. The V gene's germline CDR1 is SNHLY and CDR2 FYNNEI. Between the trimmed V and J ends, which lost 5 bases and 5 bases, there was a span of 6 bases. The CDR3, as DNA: TGTGCCAGCAGTCCACAGTATGGCTACACCTTC. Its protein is CASSPQYGYTF.

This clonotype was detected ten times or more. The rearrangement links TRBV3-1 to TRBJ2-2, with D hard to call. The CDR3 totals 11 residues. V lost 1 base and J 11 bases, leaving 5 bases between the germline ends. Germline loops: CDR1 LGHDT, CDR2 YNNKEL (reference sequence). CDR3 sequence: CASSQVYELFF. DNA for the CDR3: TGTGCCAGCAGCCAAGTCTATGAGCTGTTTTTT. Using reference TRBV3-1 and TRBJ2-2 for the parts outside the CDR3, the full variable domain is DTAVSQTPKYLVTQMGNDKSIKCEQNLGHDTMYWYKQDSKKFLKIMFSYNNKELIINETVPNRFSPKSPDKAHLNLHINSLELGDSAVYFCASSQVYELFFGEGSRLTVL.

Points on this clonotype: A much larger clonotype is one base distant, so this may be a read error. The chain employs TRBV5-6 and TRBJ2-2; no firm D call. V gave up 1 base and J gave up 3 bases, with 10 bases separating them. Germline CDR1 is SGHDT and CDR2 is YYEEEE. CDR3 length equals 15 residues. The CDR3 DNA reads TGTGCCAGCAGCTTGAGGCAGAGTGACACCGGGGAGCTGTTTTTT. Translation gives CASSLRQSDTGELFF. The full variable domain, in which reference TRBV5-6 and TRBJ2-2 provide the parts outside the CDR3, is DAGVTQSPTHLIKTRGQQVTLRCSPKSGHDTVSWYQQALGQGPQFIFQYYEEEERQRGNFPDRFSGHQFPNYSSELNVNALLLGDSALYLCASSLRQSDTGELFFGEGSRLTVL.

The CDR3 loop is CASSPGQNNSPLHF. The CDR3 DNA reads TGTGCCAGCTCACCGGGACAGAATAATTCACCCCTCCACTTT. V gene TRBV25-1 combines with J gene TRBJ1-6; TRBD1 matches at 7 bases. With V trimmed by 8 bases and J by 5 bases, 6 bases remained unmatched. The CDR3 has 14 residues. Germline assignment: CDR1 MGHDK and CDR2 SYGVNS.

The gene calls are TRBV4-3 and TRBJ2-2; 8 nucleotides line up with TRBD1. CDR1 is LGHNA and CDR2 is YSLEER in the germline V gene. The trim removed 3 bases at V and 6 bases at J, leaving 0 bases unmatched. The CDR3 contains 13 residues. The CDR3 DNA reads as TGCGCCAGCAGCCAGGACAGGGCCGGGGAGCTGTTTTTT. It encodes CASSQDRAGELFF.

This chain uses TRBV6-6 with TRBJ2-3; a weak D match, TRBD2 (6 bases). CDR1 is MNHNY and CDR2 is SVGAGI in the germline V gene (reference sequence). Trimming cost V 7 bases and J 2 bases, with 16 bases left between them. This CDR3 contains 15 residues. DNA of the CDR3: TGTGCCAGCACCCACGACGCGGGGATCACAGATACGCAGTATTTT. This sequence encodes CASTHDAGITDTQYF.

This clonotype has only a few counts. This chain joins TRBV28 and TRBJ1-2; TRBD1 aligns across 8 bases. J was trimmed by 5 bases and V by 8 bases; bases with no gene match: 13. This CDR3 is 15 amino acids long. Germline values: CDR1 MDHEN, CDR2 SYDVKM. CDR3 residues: CASRKLDRGSYGYTF. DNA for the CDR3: TGTGCCAGCCGCAAACTCGACAGGGGAAGTTATGGCTACACCTTC.

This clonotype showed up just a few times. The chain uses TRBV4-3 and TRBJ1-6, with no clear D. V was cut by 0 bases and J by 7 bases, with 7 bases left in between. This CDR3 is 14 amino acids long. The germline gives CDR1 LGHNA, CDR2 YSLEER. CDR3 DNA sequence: TGCGCCAGCAGCCAAGATTGGAGGAATTCACCCCTCCACTTT. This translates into CASSQDWRNSPLHF.

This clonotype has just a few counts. The CDR3 sequence is CASSQDSQTNSPLHF. The DNA of the CDR3 is TGCGCCAGCAGCCAAGATTCACAGACTAATTCACCCCTCCACTTT. This chain connects TRBV4-3 to TRBJ1-6, with unresolved D. Trimming removed 0 bases from V and 6 bases from J, with 9 bases in between. Germline V CDR1 and CDR2: LGHNA, YSLEER. The CDR3 runs to 15 residues.

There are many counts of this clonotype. CDR3 nucleotides: TGTGCCAGCAGCTTAGAAGGTAATGAGCAGTTCTTC. It codes for CASSLEGNEQFF. The gene calls are TRBV7-2 and TRBJ2-1; D is uncertain. The CDR3 is made up of 12 amino acids. Trimming took off 1 base at V and 7 bases at J, with 5 bases between the two ends. The germline V gene has CDR1 SGHTA and CDR2 FQGNSA. The full variable domain, completed using reference TRBV7-2 and TRBJ2-1, is GAGVSQSPSNKVTEKGKDVELRCDPISGHTALYWYRQSLGQGLEFLIYFQGNSAPDKSGLPSDRFSAERTGGSVSTLTIQRTQQEDSAVYLCASSLEGNEQFFGPGTRLTVL.

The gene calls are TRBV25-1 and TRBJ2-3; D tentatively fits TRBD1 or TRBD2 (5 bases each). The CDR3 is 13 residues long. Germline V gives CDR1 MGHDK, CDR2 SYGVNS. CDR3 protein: CVSRGPGTDTQYF. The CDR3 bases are TGTGTTTCGAGGGGACCAGGCACAGATACGCAGTATTTT. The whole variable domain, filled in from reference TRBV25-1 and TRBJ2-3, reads EADIYQTPRYLVIGTGKKITLECSQTMGHDKMYWYQQDPGMELHLIHYSYGVNSTEKGDLSSESTVSRIRTEHFPLTLESARPSHTSQYLCVSRGPGTDTQYFGPGTRLTVL.

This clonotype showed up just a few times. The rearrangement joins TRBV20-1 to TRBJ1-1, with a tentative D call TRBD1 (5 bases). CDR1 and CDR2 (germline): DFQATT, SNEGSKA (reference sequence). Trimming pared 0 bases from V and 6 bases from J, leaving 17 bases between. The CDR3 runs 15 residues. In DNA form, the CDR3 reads TGCAGTGCTAGAGAAAATCTACCAGGGCAGGCTGAAGCTTTCTTT. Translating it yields CSARENLPGQAEAFF.

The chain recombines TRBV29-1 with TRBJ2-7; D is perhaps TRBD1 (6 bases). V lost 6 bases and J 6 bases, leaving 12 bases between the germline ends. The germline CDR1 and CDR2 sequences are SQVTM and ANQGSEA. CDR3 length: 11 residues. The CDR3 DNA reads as TGCAGCGTCGCAGGGGTCTCCGAGCAGTACTTC. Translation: CSVAGVSEQYF.

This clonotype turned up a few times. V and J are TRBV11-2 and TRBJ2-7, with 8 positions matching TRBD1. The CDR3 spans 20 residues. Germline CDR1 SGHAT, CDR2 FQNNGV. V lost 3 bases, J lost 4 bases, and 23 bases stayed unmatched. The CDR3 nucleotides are TGTGCCAGCAGCTTGGGCCGGGACAGGTTAAGGGCATACGGGACATACGAGCAGTACTTC. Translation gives CASSLGRDRLRAYGTYEQYF.

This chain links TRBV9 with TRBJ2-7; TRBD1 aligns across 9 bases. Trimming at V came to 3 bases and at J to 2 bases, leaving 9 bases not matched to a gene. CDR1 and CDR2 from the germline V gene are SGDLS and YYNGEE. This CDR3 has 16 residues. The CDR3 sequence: CASSAQPRTGAYEQYF. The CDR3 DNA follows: TGTGCCAGCAGCGCCCAACCCAGGACAGGGGCCTACGAGCAGTACTTC.

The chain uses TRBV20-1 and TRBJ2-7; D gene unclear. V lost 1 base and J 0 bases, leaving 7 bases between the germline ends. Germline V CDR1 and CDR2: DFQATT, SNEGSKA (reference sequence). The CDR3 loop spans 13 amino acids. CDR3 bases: TGCAGTGCTAGAGTAGACGGCTCCTACGAGCAGTACTTC. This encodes CSARVDGSYEQYF.

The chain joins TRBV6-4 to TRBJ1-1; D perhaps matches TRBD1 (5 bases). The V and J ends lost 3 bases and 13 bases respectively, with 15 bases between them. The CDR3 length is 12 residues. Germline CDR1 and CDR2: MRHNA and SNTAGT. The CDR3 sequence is CASSERGVKLFF. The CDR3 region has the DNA TGTGCCAGCAGTGAAAGAGGGGTGAAGCTTTTCTTT.

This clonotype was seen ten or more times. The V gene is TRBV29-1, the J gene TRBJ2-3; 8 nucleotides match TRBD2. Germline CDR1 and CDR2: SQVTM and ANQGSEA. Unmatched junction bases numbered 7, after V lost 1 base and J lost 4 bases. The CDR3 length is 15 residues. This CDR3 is CSVEAWTSYPDTQYF. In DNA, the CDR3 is TGCAGCGTTGAAGCTTGGACTAGCTATCCAGATACGCAGTATTTT.

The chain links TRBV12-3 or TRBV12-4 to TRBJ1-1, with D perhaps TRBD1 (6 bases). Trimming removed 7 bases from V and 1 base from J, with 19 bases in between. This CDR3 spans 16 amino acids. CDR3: CASNPTGSNPNTEAFF. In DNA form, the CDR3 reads TGTGCCAGCAACCCCACAGGGTCCAATCCGAACACTGAAGCTTTCTTT.

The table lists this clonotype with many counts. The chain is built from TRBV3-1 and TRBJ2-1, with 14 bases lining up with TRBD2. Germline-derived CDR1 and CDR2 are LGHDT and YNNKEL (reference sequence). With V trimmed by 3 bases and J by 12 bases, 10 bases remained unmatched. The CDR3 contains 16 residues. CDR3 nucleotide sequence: TGTGCCAGCAGCCACACACCGGGACTAGCGGGGGTCGGGCAGTTCTTC. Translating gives CASSHTPGLAGVGQFF.

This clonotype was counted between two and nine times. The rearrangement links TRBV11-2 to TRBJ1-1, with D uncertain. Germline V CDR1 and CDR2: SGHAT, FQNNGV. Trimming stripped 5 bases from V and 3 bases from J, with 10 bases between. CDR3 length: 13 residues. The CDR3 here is CASSTSRDTEAFF. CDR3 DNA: TGTGCCAGCAGCACGTCCCGGGACACTGAAGCTTTCTTT.